The source of this T cell receptor beta chain is a study of cytomegalovirus exposure and HLA in healthy donors (dated by TCRdb to 2015 to 2018). Looking at the study overall: A later analysis indicated that the 90 to 150 validation repertoires were generated on the platform also employed for the 700 or so repertoires of the first cohort. High-throughput TCR immunosequencing, statistical association of individual TCRs with disease status, and machine learning were combined to predict cytomegalovirus infection status. Besides the first cohort of more than 650 subjects, a separate validation cohort made up of 120 different subjects was used. The study aimed to test whether signatures of past pathogen exposure could be identified by cataloging public T cell receptors.

Concerning this clone: Its antigen has not been determined. The input lacks base qualities; no much larger clone sits a single base away.

The donors were included in the validation cohort of 120 subjects, a group kept apart from the roughly 690-subject first cohort. At the junction V is shortened by 5 bases and J by 8 bases; bases outside the gene matches: 14. The germline V gene specifies MRHNA as CDR1 and SNTAGT as CDR2. From its cysteine to its phenylalanine, the CDR3 spans 16 amino acids. Only the CDR3 part of the read is kept: 48 bases, read in frame from the first base. The library was made by the immunoSEQ multiplex PCR assay. Under the source paper's analysis protocol: To diagnose cytomegalovirus status from the catalog of TCR beta chain sequences, a statistical classification framework was built. TCRdb's version of the immuneACCESS table is confined to in-frame rearrangements and falls short of the full clone set. An unresolved V gene accounts for under half of the shortfall where checked; the remainder is of unknown origin. For V, J and clone size, that table is used; D and trimming come from the DNA. The sample table shows under 250,000 clones, and approximately 82% are seen once. The ten most abundant clones make up roughly 5.5% of the sample.

Overall study results and their limits: All 120 or so repertoires were used to score co-occurrence in the validation cohort in a later analysis, because that analysis had no HLA typing for the cohort. In the study, some 180 TCR beta chains were listed as associated with cytomegalovirus. The classifier was reported to diagnose cytomegalovirus status with high specificity and sensitivity in both the original and validation cohorts. The authors suggested that the approach could potentially be extended to other disease states and immunological phenotypes. Subsequent analysis determined that TCRs grouped into clusters in the first cohort also showed a tendency toward co-occurrence across the 120 or so validation repertoires, and approximately 94% of cluster scores exceeded 0. Most TCR sequences were observed very rarely across donors, whereas some public TCRs were present in many individuals. A few of the identified cytomegalovirus-associated TCR beta chains were confirmed in vitro to be specific for cytomegalovirus antigens.

This sequence was found in a woman aged 18-29 years in good health and CMV-seronegative. The V and J segments used are TRBV6-4 and TRBJ1-2; TRBD1 matches 10 bases in the middle. The source material was PBMCs. The DNA sequence reads TGTGCCAGCAGTCCCGGGACAGGGGCTATATCGAGAGGCTACACCTTC. It specifies CASSPGTGAISRGYTF.